The 25 T cell receptor beta chains below were found in one sample sequenced in a study of OX40 agonist ivuxolimab in advanced cancers. Here immunoSEQ multiplex PCR was the method, and the copy in TCRdb shows in-frame clones only, minus some. Of some 68,000 clones in the sample, about 88% were seen once. Source: CD4+ or CD8+ T cells sorted from blood, taken in a trial of the OX40 agonist ivuxolimab. The receptors stem from an adult with an advanced solid tumor such as melanoma, head and neck, liver or kidney cancer.

The chain recombines TRBV11-2 with TRBJ1-4; 10 bases align to TRBD1. This CDR3 is 16 amino acids long. The V gene end was trimmed by 5 bases and the J gene end by 8 bases; junction bases not matched to a gene: 11. Per the germline V gene, CDR1 is SGHAT and CDR2 is FQNNGV. The CDR3 protein is CASSPGGTGEDEKLFF. In DNA, the CDR3 is TGTGCCAGCAGCCCCGGTGGGACAGGGGAAGACGAAAAACTGTTTTTT. The whole variable domain, filled in from reference TRBV11-2 and TRBJ1-4, reads EAGVAQSPRYKIIEKRQSVAFWCNPISGHATLYWYQQILGQGPKLLIQFQNNGVVDDSQLPKDRFSAERLKGVDSTLKIQPAKLEDSAVYLCASSPGGTGEDEKLFFGSGTQLSVL.

This chain links TRBV7-6 with TRBJ1-1; weak D call: TRBD1 (6 bases). V dropped 5 bases and J dropped 1 base, with 11 bases sitting between them. This CDR3 is built from 14 residues. Germline-derived CDR1 and CDR2 are SGHVS and FNYEAQ. CDR3 region: CASSPGTQNTEAFF. As DNA, the CDR3 is TGTGCCAGCAGCCCCGGGACACAGAACACTGAAGCTTTCTTT.

The chain uses TRBV6-1 and TRBJ2-2, with D possibly being TRBD2 (5 bases). This CDR3 spans 15 amino acids. V dropped 7 bases and J dropped 4 bases, with 16 bases sitting between them. The germline V gene encodes CDR1 MNHNS and CDR2 SASEGT. The CDR3 DNA reads as TGTGCCAGCATTATTACCAGCGCGGGCACCGGGGAGCTGTTTTTT. It codes for CASIITSAGTGELFF.

This clone has a handful of counts. The chain uses TRBV4-2 and TRBJ1-1; TRBD1 matches at 10 bases. J lost 3 bases, V lost 1 base, and 2 bases had no gene match. The CDR3 runs 15 residues. Germline CDR1 LGHNA, CDR2 YNFKEQ. The CDR3 nucleotides are TGTGCCAGCAGCCAAGGACAGGGGGCCGACACTGAAGCTTTCTTT. Translating gives CASSQGQGADTEAFF.

This chain uses TRBV11-2 with TRBJ1-2; D unclear. V gave up 4 bases and J gave up 9 bases, with 12 bases separating them. Germline loops: CDR1 SGHAT, CDR2 FQNNGV. This CDR3 has 12 amino acids. CDR3 nucleotides: TGTGCCAGCAGCTCTGTCCGCGGAAGCTACACCTTC. Translating gives CASSSVRGSYTF.

The chain uses TRBV10-3 and TRBJ1-5; TRBD1 might be the D (6 bases). This CDR3 spans 16 amino acids. Germline-derived CDR1 and CDR2 are ENHRY and SYGVKD. The germline V and J ends were trimmed by 2 bases and 6 bases, with 17 bases remaining between them. In DNA, the CDR3 is TGTGCCATCAGTGAGGCGAACAGGGAGAGGGGTCAGCCCCAGCATTTT. Encoded protein: CAISEANRERGQPQHF.

The V call is TRBV19, the J call TRBJ2-7; 8 nucleotides match TRBD1. Germline assignment: CDR1 LNHDA and CDR2 SQIVND (reference sequence). V was clipped by 4 bases and J by 5 bases; unmatched bases: 10. The CDR3 length is 15 residues. CDR3 coding DNA: TGTGCCAGTAGTACCACAGGGGGAGAAAGAAACGAGCAGTACTTC. Residues: CASSTTGGERNEQYF.

On this clone: Distinct nucleotide sequences in the sample also encode this CDR3. The J gene is TRBJ1-3, the V gene TRBV28, with unresolved D. Germline loops: CDR1 MDHEN, CDR2 SYDVKM. V was pared by 2 bases and J by 0 bases, with 5 bases between. The CDR3 extends over 14 amino acids. The CDR3 region is CASSLVSSGNTIYF. The DNA of the CDR3 is TGTGCCAGCAGTTTAGTTTCCTCTGGAAACACCATATATTTT. The full variable domain, its missing parts supplied by reference TRBV28 and TRBJ1-3, is DVKVTQSSRYLVKRTGEKVFLECVQDMDHENMFWYRQDPGLGLRLIYFSYDVKMKEKGDIPEGYSVSREKKERFSLILESASTNQTSMYLCASSLVSSGNTIYFGEGSWLTVV.

The chain recombines TRBV7-8 with TRBJ2-1; perhaps TRBD2 as D (6 bases). The germline CDR1 and CDR2 sequences are SGHVS and FQNEAQ. V shed 3 bases and J shed 7 bases, with 16 bases lying between them. The CDR3 totals 15 residues. The CDR3 region has the DNA TGTGCCAGCAGCTTGTTCTCGGGGGTCCGAAATGAGCAGTTCTTC. Protein product: CASSLFSGVRNEQFF.

This clone was detected a few times. The rearrangement links TRBV28 to TRBJ1-3; a weak D match, TRBD1 (5 bases). Germline CDR1 is MDHEN and CDR2 is SYDVKM. The CDR3 has 11 amino acids. V lost 3 bases to trimming and J lost 14 bases, with 11 bases between them. DNA of the CDR3: TGTGCCAGCAGTTTGGAGGGGATCGTATATTTT. Its translation: CASSLEGIVYF.

The V gene is TRBV7-2, the J gene TRBJ1-1; the match to TRBD1 covers 8 bases. CDR1 and CDR2 (germline): SGHTA, FQGNSA. V was clipped by 0 bases and J by 5 bases; unmatched bases: 5. The CDR3 runs 15 residues. The CDR3 spells CASSLAGQAGTEAFF. The CDR3 coding sequence is TGTGCCAGCAGCTTAGCGGGACAGGCGGGGACTGAAGCTTTCTTT. The complete variable domain, with remaining parts taken from reference TRBV7-2 and TRBJ1-1, reads GAGVSQSPSNKVTEKGKDVELRCDPISGHTALYWYRQSLGQGLEFLIYFQGNSAPDKSGLPSDRFSAERTGGSVSTLTIQRTQQEDSAVYLCASSLAGQAGTEAFFGQGTRLTVV.

The J gene is TRBJ2-2, the V gene TRBV7-7, with D unresolved. The CDR3 is made up of 13 amino acids. Trimming removed 0 bases from V and 6 bases from J, with 5 bases in between. The germline V gene has CDR1 SSHAT and CDR2 FNYEAQ (reference sequence). The CDR3 sequence is CASSLAGSGELFF. CDR3 DNA: TGTGCCAGCAGCTTAGCAGGGTCCGGGGAGCTGTTTTTT.

The V call is TRBV28, the J call TRBJ2-1; 16 positions agree with TRBD2. The CDR3 covers 16 residues. Germline V CDR1 and CDR2: MDHEN, SYDVKM. The trim removed 5 bases at V and 7 bases at J, leaving 5 bases unmatched. CDR3 residues: CASSGGTSGRANEQFF. CDR3 in DNA: TGTGCCAGCAGTGGGGGGACTAGCGGGAGGGCTAATGAGCAGTTCTTC.

This clone occurred once. The genes are TRBV6-6 and TRBJ1-1; D is ambiguous. This CDR3 has 14 amino acids. Germline V lookup: CDR1 MNHNY, CDR2 SVGAGI (reference sequence). Deletions cut 7 bases from V and 7 bases from J, with 19 bases between. The CDR3 sequence: CASMIRARGDEAFF. As DNA, the CDR3 is TGTGCCAGCATGATCCGGGCCCGGGGTGATGAAGCTTTCTTT.

This rearrangement joins TRBV7-3 to TRBJ2-2, with 8 bases matching TRBD1. The J segment lost 6 bases and the V segment lost 3 bases, leaving 6 bases of the junction unmatched. Germline CDR1 and CDR2: SGHTA and FQGTGA. The CDR3 is 15 residues long. CDR3: CASSLTQGAPGELFF. The CDR3 nucleotides are TGTGCCAGCAGCTTGACGCAGGGGGCGCCCGGGGAGCTGTTTTTT.

The rearrangement joins TRBV28 to TRBJ2-1; TRBD1 is a possible D gene (6 bases). Trimming took off 6 bases at V and 5 bases at J, with 11 bases between the two ends. The CDR3 length is 13 residues. CDR1 is MDHEN, CDR2 SYDVKM, per germline. The CDR3 spells CASREQGNNEQFF. CDR3 coding DNA: TGTGCCAGCAGGGAACAGGGAAACAATGAGCAGTTCTTC.

This chain connects TRBV12-2 to TRBJ1-5. TRBV12-2 is recorded as a pseudogene. This CDR3 is 14 amino acids long. Here the CDR3 DNA reads TGTGCAAGTCGCTTTAATGACAGCAATCAGCCCCAGCATTTT. It is translated as CASRFNDSNQPQHF.

The chain recombines TRBV5-1 with TRBJ2-5; 10 bases fit TRBD2. Germline loops: CDR1 SGHRS, CDR2 YFSETQ. This CDR3 spans 16 amino acids. With V trimmed by 2 bases and J by 3 bases, 7 bases remained unmatched. The CDR3 protein is CASSFWASGGKETQYF. CDR3 sequence (DNA): TGCGCCAGCAGCTTTTGGGCTAGCGGGGGAAAAGAGACCCAGTACTTC.

The table lists this clone with a few counts. The rearrangement uses TRBV30 and TRBJ1-6; 9 nucleotides line up with TRBD1. This CDR3 contains 13 residues. Germline CDR1 reads GTSNPN; CDR2 reads SVGIG (reference sequence). V trimming: 8 bases; J trimming: 7 bases; junction bases outside the gene matches: 6. The CDR3 nucleotides read TGTGCCGCCCGCGGGACAGGGAATTCACCCCTCCACTTT. Translation gives CAARGTGNSPLHF.

The J gene is TRBJ2-7, the V gene TRBV18; 9 bases are a match to TRBD2. Germline lookup yields CDR1 KGHSH and CDR2 LQKENI. J lost 3 bases, V lost 3 bases, and 15 bases had no gene match. The CDR3 consists of 18 residues. The CDR3 spells CASSPTGGAGGSSYEQYF. Here the CDR3 DNA reads TGTGCCAGCTCACCGACGGGGGGAGCGGGGGGCTCCAGCTACGAGCAGTACTTC.

The rearrangement links TRBV6-5 to TRBJ2-4; TRBD2 is a possible D gene (5 bases). This CDR3 is 12 amino acids long. The germline gives CDR1 MNHEY, CDR2 SVGAGI. Deletions cut 4 bases from V and 9 bases from J, with 10 bases between. CDR3 DNA: TGTGCCAGCAGTTCGACTAACGGCATTCAGTACTTC. Translation gives CASSSTNGIQYF.

The V call is TRBV28, the J call TRBJ1-1; TRBD1 aligns across 7 bases. Unmatched junction bases numbered 8, after V lost 3 bases and J lost 4 bases. CDR1 and CDR2 from the germline V gene are MDHEN and SYDVKM. This CDR3 comprises 15 residues. This CDR3 is CASSFRGMVRTEAFF. DNA for the CDR3: TGTGCCAGCAGTTTCAGGGGGATGGTTCGCACTGAAGCTTTCTTT.

The chain is built from TRBV28 and TRBJ2-1; 9 bases map to TRBD2. The CDR3 totals 16 residues. V shed 3 bases, J shed 0 bases, and the junction held 3 bases outside the gene matches. Germline CDR1 is MDHEN and CDR2 is SYDVKM. Here the CDR3 DNA reads TGTGCCAGCAGTTTTTCTAGCGGGGCCTCCTACAATGAGCAGTTCTTC. Its translation: CASSFSSGASYNEQFF.

This chain's CDR3 is CASSSSTSGGQETQYF. The CDR3 DNA reads TGCGCCAGCAGCTCCTCTACTAGCGGGGGACAAGAGACCCAGTACTTC. V and J are TRBV5-1 and TRBJ2-5, with 11 bases identical to TRBD2. Germline-derived CDR1 and CDR2 are SGHRS and YFSETQ. J gave up 2 bases and V 3 bases, and 6 bases lay outside the gene matches. This CDR3 has 16 amino acids.

This CDR3 reads CASSLPGQGAKNIQYF. CDR3 nucleotide sequence: TGTGCCAGCAGCCTCCCGGGACAGGGGGCCAAAAACATTCAGTACTTC. The chain couples TRBV5-4 to TRBJ2-4; 10 bases match TRBD1. Germline trimming cut 4 bases from V and 1 base from J; bases unmatched to any gene: 5. This CDR3 spans 16 amino acids. CDR1 and CDR2 (germline): SGHNT, YYREEE (reference sequence).